The entry below describes one T cell receptor (beta chain). The antigen remains undetermined. Germline V lookup: CDR1 SGHDT, CDR2 YYEEEE. The V gene end was trimmed by 1 base and the J gene end by 5 bases; junction bases not matched to a gene: 3. The CDR3 contains 14 residues. This specimen comes from a study of cytomegalovirus exposure and HLA in healthy donors. Study-wide context: Around 78 million unique TCR sequences came from HLA-typed donors in an early release.

Amplification used 60 Vbeta primers and 13 Jbeta primers. Using immunoSEQ multiplex PCR, the repertoire was profiled, and TCRdb retains in-frame clones only, with some absent. The sample carries 90,000 to 120,000 clones, roughly 73% recorded once. Study-wide results and limits: Most of the TCR beta V segments (in an earlier analysis) were productive either about 87% or about 30% of the time. In a later analysis, TCR beta V- and J-gene trimming showed a link to a missense DCLRE1C variant.

The chain employs TRBV5-6 and TRBJ1-5; 7 bases line up with TRBD1. The sequencing sample was made of PBMCs. The source of this sequence is a man aged 25-45 years in good health and CMV-seronegative. The DNA for the CDR3 is TGTGCCAGCAGCTTGCAGCAGGGGGATCAGCCCCAGCATTTT. Translation gives CASSLQQGDQPQHF. The full variable domain, completed using reference TRBV5-6 and TRBJ1-5, is DAGVTQSPTHLIKTRGQQVTLRCSPKSGHDTVSWYQQALGQGPQFIFQYYEEEERQRGNFPDRFSGHQFPNYSSELNVNALLLGDSALYLCASSLQQGDQPQHFGDGTRLSIL.